Shown below are 20 T cell receptor beta chains from a single sample sequenced in a study of breast tumors, draining lymph nodes, adjacent tissues (dated by TCRdb to between 2015 and 2016). Lymph node samples were obtained from the axillary draining lymph nodes of breast cancer patients. Receptors were amplified or captured by multiplex PCR. TCRdb lists the instrument as Illumina HiSeq 2000. The public reads were run again by TCRdb, first through fastp at Q25 and then through MiXCR, and only productive beta chains were kept. Each CDR3 protein appears once, grouped with its most common genes and DNA. The sample includes about 100,000 distinct CDR3 sequences, with approximately 21% observed a single time. In total, the top ten clones hold roughly 1.2% of the sample. Input material: axillary lymph node tissue. These receptors were obtained from a female donor with breast cancer. Some clones in this sample may be carry-over from other donors' samples.

This clonotype came up a few times. The chain uses TRBV27 and TRBJ2-1; D not resolved. Germline V CDR1 and CDR2: MNHEY, SMNVEV (reference sequence). This CDR3 has 12 residues. V lost 8 bases to trimming and J lost 11 bases, with 16 bases between them. The CDR3 reads CASGPPGLQQFF. CDR3 coding DNA: TGTGCCAGCGGCCCCCCCGGGTTACAGCAGTTCTTC.

This clonotype has a count of ten or more. The genes are TRBV20-1 and TRBJ2-2; 7 bases match TRBD1. With V trimmed by 5 bases and J by 0 bases, 3 bases remained unmatched. The CDR3 has 14 residues. Per the germline V gene, CDR1 is DFQATT and CDR2 is SNEGSKA (reference sequence). The CDR3 DNA sequence: TGCAGTGCTGCGGACAGGACGAACACCGGGGAGCTGTTTTTT. This gives the protein CSAADRTNTGELFF.

Points on this clonotype: This may arise from a read error, as a much more abundant clone is one base away. This CDR3 is CAGSVDGSSNQPQHF. CDR3 coding DNA: TGTGCCGGCAGCGTAGACGGGAGTAGCAATCAGCCCCAGCATTTT. J is TRBJ1-5 and V is TRBV9; D is unclear. CDR1 SGDLS and CDR2 YYNGEE come from the germline V gene. There are 15 residues in the CDR3.

This clonotype was detected ten times or more. This chain uses TRBV7-3 with TRBJ2-2, with 13 bases aligning to TRBD2. V lost 2 bases, J lost 4 bases, and 10 bases stayed unmatched. Germline-derived CDR1 and CDR2 are SGHTA and FQGTGA. CDR3 length: 19 amino acids. CDR3 in amino acids: CASSLLPTSGGSPTGELFF. CDR3 bases: TGTGCCAGCAGCTTACTCCCGACTAGCGGGGGGTCCCCCACCGGGGAGCTGTTTTTT.

At least ten counts were recorded for this clonotype. V and J are TRBV6-5 and TRBJ1-2; 7 bases are shared with TRBD1. The germline V gene encodes CDR1 MNHEY and CDR2 SVGAGI. V gave up 7 bases and J gave up 8 bases; unmatched junction bases: 7. This CDR3 contains 12 residues. CDR3 amino acids: CASTEQGIGYTF. The CDR3 nucleotides read TGTGCCAGCACCGAACAGGGGATAGGCTACACCTTC.

This clonotype was counted many times. This rearrangement joins TRBV2 to TRBJ1-5; D is uncertain. The germline V gene has CDR1 SNHLY and CDR2 FYNNEI. The CDR3 loop spans 16 amino acids. V dropped 4 bases and J dropped 0 bases, with 13 bases sitting between them. CDR3 in DNA: TGTGCCAGCAGTGTATCGGCGGCATATAGCAATCAGCCCCAGCATTTT. Translated: CASSVSAAYSNQPQHF.

Of note for this clonotype: A much larger clone sits a single nucleotide away, making a read error possible. The J gene is TRBJ1-5, the V gene TRBV19, with 7 bases that match TRBD1. Germline V lookup: CDR1 LNHDA, CDR2 SQIVND (reference sequence). The CDR3 length is 14 residues. As DNA, the CDR3 is TGTGCCAGTAGTATTGAGGGGGCTAATCAGCCCCGGCATTTT. Its protein is CASSIEGANQPRHF.

There are many counts of this clonotype. The chain combines TRBV6-4 with TRBJ2-7; possibly TRBD1 for D (5 bases). The ends were cut back, 6 bases at V and 5 bases at J, with 17 bases in the middle. The V gene's germline CDR1 is MRHNA and CDR2 SNTAGT. CDR3 length: 14 amino acids. The chain's CDR3 is CASRISKTVHEQYF. CDR3 nucleotides: TGTGCCAGCAGGATTTCCAAGACAGTCCACGAGCAGTACTTC.

This clonotype was picked up many times. The chain recombines TRBV3-1 with TRBJ2-7, with 7 bases matching TRBD1. This CDR3 has 19 amino acids. V was clipped by 1 base and J by 3 bases; unmatched bases: 18. The germline V gene has CDR1 LGHDT and CDR2 YNNKEL (reference sequence). In nucleotides, the CDR3 is TGTGCCAGCAGCCAAGTCCATCGACAGGGCGCTGTTATCCTCTACGAGCAGTACTTC. Translation: CASSQVHRQGAVILYEQYF.

The chain combines TRBV6-5 with TRBJ2-1; D gene uncertain. This CDR3 contains 16 residues. Per germline, CDR1 MNHEY and CDR2 SVGAGI. V was pared by 0 bases and J by 3 bases, with 12 bases between. The CDR3 loop reads CASSYSPSTFYNEQFF. The CDR3 DNA sequence: TGTGCCAGCAGTTACTCGCCCAGTACATTCTACAATGAGCAGTTCTTC.

V is TRBV6-1 and J is TRBJ2-3; 14 positions match TRBD2. The V and J ends lost 7 bases and 0 bases, in that order; junction bases with no gene match: 6. This CDR3 has 17 amino acids. Germline V gene sequence: CDR1 MNHNS, CDR2 SASEGT. The CDR3 bases are TGTGCCAGCACCGGGACTAGCGGGAGAATAAGCACAGATACGCAGTATTTT. It translates to CASTGTSGRISTDTQYF.

This clonotype was found many times. The rearrangement joins TRBV5-6 to TRBJ2-7; D is uncertain. Between the trimmed V and J ends, which lost 2 bases and 4 bases, there was a span of 16 bases. This CDR3 has 15 residues. CDR1 SGHDT and CDR2 YYEEEE come from the germline V gene. CDR3 nucleotide sequence: TGTGCCAGCAGCTTCTTCTTTGGGCAGTCGTACGAGCAGTACTTC. It translates to CASSFFFGQSYEQYF.

Regarding this clonotype: An end of the junction differs from the germline gene, which may be a read error. The chain carries TRBV4-1 and TRBJ2-7, with D perhaps assigned TRBD1 or TRBD2 (5 bases each). This CDR3 has 16 amino acids. Looked up from germline, CDR1 is MGHRA and CDR2 is YSYEKL. CDR3: CASSQGIRGSSYEQYF. Written as DNA, the CDR3 is TGTGCCAGCAGCCAAGGGATACGGGGCAGCTCCTACGAGCAGTACTTC.

This clonotype came up many times. The chain links TRBV5-1 to TRBJ1-3, with no clear D. CDR3 length: 18 residues. Germline V gives CDR1 SGHRS, CDR2 YFSETQ. Trimming removed 4 bases at V and 0 bases at J, with 20 bases between. The CDR3 region is CASSPAAPSTSSGNTIYF. The CDR3 DNA is TGCGCCAGCAGCCCGGCGGCCCCCAGTACCAGCTCTGGAAACACCATATATTTT. Full variable domain (remainder filled in from reference TRBV5-1 and TRBJ1-3): KAGVTQTPRYLIKTRGQQVTLSCSPISGHRSVSWYQQTPGQGLQFLFEYFSETQRNKGNFPGRFSGRQFSNSRSEMNVSTLELGDSALYLCASSPAAPSTSSGNTIYFGEGSWLTVV.

This clonotype was seen at least ten times. The J gene is TRBJ2-3, the V gene TRBV6-1, with D perhaps TRBD2 (5 bases). Germline values: CDR1 MNHNS, CDR2 SASEGT. This CDR3 has 16 residues. V gave up 6 bases and J gave up 1 base, with 17 bases separating them. CDR3 amino acids: CASSSSVGAGTDTQYF. The DNA for the CDR3 is TGTGCCAGCAGCTCCTCCGTGGGAGCGGGCACAGATACGCAGTATTTT.

This clonotype was seen ten or more times. V usage is TRBV9 and J usage is TRBJ1-5; D is ambiguous. The V and J ends lost 2 bases and 5 bases respectively, with 11 bases between them. In germline, CDR1 is SGDLS, CDR2 YYNGEE. The CDR3 runs to 14 residues. Here the CDR3 reads CASSVSGKDQPQHF. The CDR3 DNA is TGTGCCAGCAGCGTGAGCGGCAAGGATCAGCCCCAGCATTTT.

This clonotype has at least ten counts. CDR3 coding DNA: TGTGCCAGCAGCCAAGTTGGGGGGTCTCGTAGCAATCAGCCCCAGCATTTT. Encoded protein: CASSQVGGSRSNQPQHF. The V call is TRBV4-2, the J call TRBJ1-5; D possibly corresponds to TRBD1 (5 bases). V was pared by 1 base and J by 0 bases, with 13 bases between. Germline V gene sequence: CDR1 LGHNA, CDR2 YNFKEQ. The CDR3 spans 17 residues.

Comment on this clonotype: A single base separates this from a much larger clone, so it may be a read error. V usage is TRBV30 and J usage is TRBJ2-1, with 7 nucleotides matching TRBD1. V trimming: 0 bases; J trimming: 9 bases; junction bases outside the gene matches: 8. Germline values: CDR1 GTSNPN, CDR2 SVGIG (reference sequence). The CDR3 sequence is 14 residues long. For the CDR3, the DNA is TGTGCCTGGAGTGTAGGGGGCGTTTTGAGTGAGCAGTTCTTC. It yields the protein CAWSVGGVLSEQFF.

In its sample, this clonotype was seen many times. This chain uses TRBV9 with TRBJ2-1, with TRBD2 as a possible D gene (6 bases). The CDR3 is made up of 15 amino acids. Germline V gene lookup returns CDR1 SGDLS and CDR2 YYNGEE. The ends were cut back, 8 bases at V and 4 bases at J, with 19 bases in the middle. This CDR3 reads CASTSGGSEYNEQFF. In nucleotides, the CDR3 is TGTGCCAGTACGAGTGGGGGGAGTGAATACAATGAGCAGTTCTTC. The variable domain in full, completed from reference TRBV9 and TRBJ2-1, reads DSGVTQTPKHLITATGQRVTLRCSPRSGDLSVYWYQQSLDQGLQFLIQYYNGEERAKGNILERFSAQQFPDLHSELNLSSLELGDSALYFCASTSGGSEYNEQFFGPGTRLTVL.

This clonotype was seen at least ten times. This chain links TRBV20-1 with TRBJ2-7; no reliable D call. CDR3 length: 13 residues. V was cut by 0 bases and J by 1 base, with 7 bases left in between. In germline, CDR1 is DFQATT, CDR2 SNEGSKA (reference sequence). CDR3 amino acids: CSARDVASYEQYF. The DNA of the CDR3 is TGCAGTGCTAGAGATGTGGCTTCCTACGAGCAGTACTTC.